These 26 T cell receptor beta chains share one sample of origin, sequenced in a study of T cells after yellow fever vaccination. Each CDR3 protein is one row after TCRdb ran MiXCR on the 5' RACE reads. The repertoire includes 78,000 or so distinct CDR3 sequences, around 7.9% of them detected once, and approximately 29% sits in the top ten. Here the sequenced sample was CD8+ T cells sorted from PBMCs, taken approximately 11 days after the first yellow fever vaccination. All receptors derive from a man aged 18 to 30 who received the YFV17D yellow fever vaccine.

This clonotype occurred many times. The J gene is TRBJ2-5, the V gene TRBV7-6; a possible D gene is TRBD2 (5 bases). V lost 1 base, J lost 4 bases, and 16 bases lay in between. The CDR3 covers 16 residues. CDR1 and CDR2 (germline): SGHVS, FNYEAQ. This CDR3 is CASSLGAGDGGETQYF. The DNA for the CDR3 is TGTGCCAGCAGCTTAGGGGCTGGGGATGGAGGAGAGACCCAGTACTTC.

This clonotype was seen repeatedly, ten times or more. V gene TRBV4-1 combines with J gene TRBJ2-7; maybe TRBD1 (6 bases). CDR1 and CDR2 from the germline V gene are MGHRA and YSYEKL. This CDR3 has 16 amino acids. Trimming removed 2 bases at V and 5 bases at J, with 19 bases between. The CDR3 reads CASSQWGSGRGDEQYF. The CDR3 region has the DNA TGCGCCAGCAGCCAATGGGGTTCGGGCAGGGGCGACGAGCAGTACTTC.

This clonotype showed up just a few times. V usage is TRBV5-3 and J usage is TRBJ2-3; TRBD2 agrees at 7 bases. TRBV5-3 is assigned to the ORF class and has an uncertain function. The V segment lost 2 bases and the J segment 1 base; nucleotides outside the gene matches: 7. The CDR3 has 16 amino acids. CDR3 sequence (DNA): TGTGCCAGAAGCTTACGGGGGGTCTATGGCACAGATACGCAGTATTTT. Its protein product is CARSLRGVYGTDTQYF.

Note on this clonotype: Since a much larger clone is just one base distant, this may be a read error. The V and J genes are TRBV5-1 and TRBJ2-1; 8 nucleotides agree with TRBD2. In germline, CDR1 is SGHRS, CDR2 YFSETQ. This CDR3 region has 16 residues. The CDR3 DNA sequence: TGCGCCACCAGCCCCCGTCGGGGGGGCCTCTACAATGAGCAGTTCTTC. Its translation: CATSPRRGGLYNEQFF. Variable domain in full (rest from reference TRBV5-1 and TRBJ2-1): KAGVTQTPRYLIKTRGQQVTLSCSPISGHRSVSWYQQTPGQGLQFLFEYFSETQRNKGNFPGRFSGRQFSNSRSEMNVSTLELGDSALYLCATSPRRGGLYNEQFFGPGTRLTVL.

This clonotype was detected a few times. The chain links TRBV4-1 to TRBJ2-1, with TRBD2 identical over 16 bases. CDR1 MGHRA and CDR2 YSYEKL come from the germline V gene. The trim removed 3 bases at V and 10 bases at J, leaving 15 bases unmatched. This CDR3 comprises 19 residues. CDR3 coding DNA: TGCGCCAGCAGCCACCAGATTACGGGACTAGCGGGGGGGCCTAGGGAGCAGTTCTTC. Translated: CASSHQITGLAGGPREQFF.

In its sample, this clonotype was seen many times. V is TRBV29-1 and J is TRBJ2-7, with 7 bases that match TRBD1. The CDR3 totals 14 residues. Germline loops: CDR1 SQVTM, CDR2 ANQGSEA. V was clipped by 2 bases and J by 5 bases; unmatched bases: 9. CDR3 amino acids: CSVESEDRLNEQYF. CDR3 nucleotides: TGCAGCGTTGAATCGGAGGACAGGTTAAACGAGCAGTACTTC.

The CDR3 loop is CASSPRDRVHGYTF. CDR3 DNA: TGTGCCAGCAGTCCCCGGGACAGGGTTCATGGCTACACCTTC. The chain carries TRBV6-1 and TRBJ1-2; 9 bases match TRBD1. CDR1 MNHNS and CDR2 SASEGT come from the germline V gene. This CDR3 region has 14 residues. Unmatched junction bases numbered 7, after V lost 5 bases and J lost 6 bases.

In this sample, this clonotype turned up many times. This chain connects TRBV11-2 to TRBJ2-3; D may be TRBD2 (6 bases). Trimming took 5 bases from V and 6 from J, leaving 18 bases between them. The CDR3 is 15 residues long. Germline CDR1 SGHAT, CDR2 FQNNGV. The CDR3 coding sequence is TGTGCCAGCAGCCGGTCGGACTACACCGACGATACGCAGTATTTT. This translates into CASSRSDYTDDTQYF.

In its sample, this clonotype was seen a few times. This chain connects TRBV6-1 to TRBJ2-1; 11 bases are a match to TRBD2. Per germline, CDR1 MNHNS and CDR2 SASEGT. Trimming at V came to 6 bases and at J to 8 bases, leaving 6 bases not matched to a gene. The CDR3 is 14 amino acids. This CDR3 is CASRFSGGAHEQFF. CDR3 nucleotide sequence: TGTGCCAGCAGGTTTAGCGGGGGGGCCCATGAGCAGTTCTTC.

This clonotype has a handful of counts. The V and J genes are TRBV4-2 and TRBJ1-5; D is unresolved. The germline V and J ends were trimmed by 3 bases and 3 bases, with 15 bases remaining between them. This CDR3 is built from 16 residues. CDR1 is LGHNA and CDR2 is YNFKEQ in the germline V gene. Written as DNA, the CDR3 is TGTGCCAGCAGCCAGGAATTCGAAGGCTACAATCAGCCCCAGCATTTT. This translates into CASSQEFEGYNQPQHF.

DNA of the CDR3: TGTGCCAGCAGTCCCCGGGCAGATACGCAGTATTTT. Its protein product is CASSPRADTQYF. V usage is TRBV12-3 or TRBV12-4 and J usage is TRBJ2-3; no clear D. Deletions cut 5 bases from V and 4 bases from J, with 7 bases between. The CDR3 is made up of 12 amino acids.

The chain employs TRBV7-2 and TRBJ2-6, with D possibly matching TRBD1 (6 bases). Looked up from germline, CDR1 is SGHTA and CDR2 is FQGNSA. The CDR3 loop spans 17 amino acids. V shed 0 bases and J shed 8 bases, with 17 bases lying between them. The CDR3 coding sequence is TGTGCCAGCAGCTTAGCTCCCGTATACAGGGTGACCAACGTCCTGACTTTC. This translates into CASSLAPVYRVTNVLTF.

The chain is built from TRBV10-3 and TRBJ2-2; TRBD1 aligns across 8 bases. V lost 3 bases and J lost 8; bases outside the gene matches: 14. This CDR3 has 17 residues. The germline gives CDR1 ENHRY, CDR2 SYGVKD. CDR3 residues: CAISESWQGALGGELFF. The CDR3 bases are TGTGCCATCAGTGAATCCTGGCAGGGGGCGTTAGGTGGGGAGCTGTTTTTT.

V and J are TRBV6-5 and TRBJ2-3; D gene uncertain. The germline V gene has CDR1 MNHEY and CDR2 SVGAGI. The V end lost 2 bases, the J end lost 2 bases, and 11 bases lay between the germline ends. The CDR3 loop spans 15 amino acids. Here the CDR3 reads CASSYGQLITDTQYF. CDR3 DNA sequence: TGTGCCAGCAGTTACGGGCAGCTTATCACAGATACGCAGTATTTT.

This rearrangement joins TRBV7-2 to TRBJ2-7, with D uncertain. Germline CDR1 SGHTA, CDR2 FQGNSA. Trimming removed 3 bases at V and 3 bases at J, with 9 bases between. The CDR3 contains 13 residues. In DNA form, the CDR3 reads TGTGCCAGCAGCTTTTTCGGCGGCTACGAGCAGTACGTC. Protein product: CASSFFGGYEQYV.

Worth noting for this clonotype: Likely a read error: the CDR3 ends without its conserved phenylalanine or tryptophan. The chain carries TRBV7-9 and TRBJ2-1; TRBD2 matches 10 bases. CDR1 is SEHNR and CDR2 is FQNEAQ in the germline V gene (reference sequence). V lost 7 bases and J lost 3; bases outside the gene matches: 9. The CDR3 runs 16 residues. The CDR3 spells CASNRIASGGYNEQFI. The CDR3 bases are TGTGCCAGCAACCGGATCGCTAGCGGGGGCTACAATGAGCAGTTCATC.

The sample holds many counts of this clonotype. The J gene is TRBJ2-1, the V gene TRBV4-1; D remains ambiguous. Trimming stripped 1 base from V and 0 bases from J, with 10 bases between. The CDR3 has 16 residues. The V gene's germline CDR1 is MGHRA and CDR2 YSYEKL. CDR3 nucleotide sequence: TGCGCCAGCAGCCAAGTTTTCACCAACTCCTACAATGAGCAGTTCTTC. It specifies CASSQVFTNSYNEQFF.

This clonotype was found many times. CDR3 sequence reads: CASSRHGRDNEQYV. CDR3 sequence (DNA): TGTGCCAGCAGCCGCCACGGAAGGGACAACGAGCAGTACGTC. V is TRBV27 and J is TRBJ2-7; maybe TRBD1 (6 bases). Per germline, CDR1 MNHEY and CDR2 SMNVEV (reference sequence). The V end was cut by 6 bases, the J end by 5 bases, with 17 bases between. This CDR3 has 14 residues.

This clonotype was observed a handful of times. DNA for the CDR3: TGTGCCAGCAGAACCGGGACAGGGGTCCTAGAGACCCAGTACTTC. This gives the protein CASRTGTGVLETQYF. The rearrangement uses TRBV6-1 and TRBJ2-5; TRBD1 matches 10 bases. CDR3 length equals 15 residues. Germline lookup yields CDR1 MNHNS and CDR2 SASEGT. J was trimmed by 4 bases and V by 6 bases; bases with no gene match: 8.

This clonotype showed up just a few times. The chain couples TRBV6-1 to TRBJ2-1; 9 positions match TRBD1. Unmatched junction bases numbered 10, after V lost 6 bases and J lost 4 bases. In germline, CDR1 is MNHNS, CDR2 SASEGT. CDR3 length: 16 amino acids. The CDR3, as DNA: TGTGCCAGCAGGGGCCCCGGGACAGGGTTTTACAATGAGCAGTTCTTC. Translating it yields CASRGPGTGFYNEQFF.

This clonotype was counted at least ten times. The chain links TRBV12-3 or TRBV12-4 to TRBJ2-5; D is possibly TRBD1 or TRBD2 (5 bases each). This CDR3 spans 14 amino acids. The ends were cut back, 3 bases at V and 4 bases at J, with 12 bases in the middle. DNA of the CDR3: TGTGCCAGCAGTTTTGAGGGGAACGGAGAGACCCAGTACTTC. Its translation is CASSFEGNGETQYF.

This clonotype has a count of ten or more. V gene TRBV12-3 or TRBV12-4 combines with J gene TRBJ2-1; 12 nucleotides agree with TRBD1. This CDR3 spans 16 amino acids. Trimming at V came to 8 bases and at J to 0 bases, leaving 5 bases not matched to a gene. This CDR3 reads CASAGQGASSYNEQFF. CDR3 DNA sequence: TGTGCCAGCGCGGGACAGGGGGCGAGCTCCTACAATGAGCAGTTCTTC.

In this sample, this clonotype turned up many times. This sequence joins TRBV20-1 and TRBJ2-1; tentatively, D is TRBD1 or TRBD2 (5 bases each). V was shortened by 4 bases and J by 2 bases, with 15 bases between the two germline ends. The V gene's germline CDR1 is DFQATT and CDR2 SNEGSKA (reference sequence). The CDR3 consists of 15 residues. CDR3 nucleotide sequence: TGCAGTGCTACCGACCGGGACCGGACCTACAATGAGCAGTTCTTC. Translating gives CSATDRDRTYNEQFF.

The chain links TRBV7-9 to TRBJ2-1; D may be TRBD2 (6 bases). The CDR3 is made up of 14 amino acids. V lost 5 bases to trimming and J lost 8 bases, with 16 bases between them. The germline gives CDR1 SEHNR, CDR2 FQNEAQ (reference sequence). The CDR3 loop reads CASSPRSSDYEQFF. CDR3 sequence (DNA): TGTGCCAGCAGCCCACGTTCTAGCGATTATGAGCAGTTCTTC.

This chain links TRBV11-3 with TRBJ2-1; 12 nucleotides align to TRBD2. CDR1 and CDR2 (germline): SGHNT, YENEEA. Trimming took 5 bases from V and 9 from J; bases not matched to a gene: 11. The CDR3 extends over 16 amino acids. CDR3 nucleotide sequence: TGTGCCAGCAGCGCAAAGGCTAGCGGGGGGGCCCCTGAGCAGTTCTTC. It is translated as CASSAKASGGAPEQFF.

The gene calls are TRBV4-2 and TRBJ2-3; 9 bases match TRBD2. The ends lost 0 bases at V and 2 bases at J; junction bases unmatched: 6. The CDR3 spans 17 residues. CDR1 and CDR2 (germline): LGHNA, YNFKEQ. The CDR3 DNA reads TGTGCCAGCAGCCAAGACCAGCTAGCGGGGATCACAGATACGCAGTATTTT. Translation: CASSQDQLAGITDTQYF.